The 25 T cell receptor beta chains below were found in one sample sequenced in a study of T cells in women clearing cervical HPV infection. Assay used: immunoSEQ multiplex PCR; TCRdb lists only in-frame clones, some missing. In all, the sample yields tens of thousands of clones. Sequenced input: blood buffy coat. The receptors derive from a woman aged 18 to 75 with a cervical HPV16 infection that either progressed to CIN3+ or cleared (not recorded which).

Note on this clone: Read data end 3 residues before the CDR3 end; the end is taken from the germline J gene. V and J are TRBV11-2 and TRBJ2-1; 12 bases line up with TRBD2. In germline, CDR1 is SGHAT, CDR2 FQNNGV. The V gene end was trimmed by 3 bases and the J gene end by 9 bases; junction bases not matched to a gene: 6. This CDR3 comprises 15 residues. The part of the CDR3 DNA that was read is TGTGCCAGCAGCTTCCCAGCTAGCGGGGGGGGTGAG. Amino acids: CASSFPASGGGE. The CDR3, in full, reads CASSFPASGGGEQFF.

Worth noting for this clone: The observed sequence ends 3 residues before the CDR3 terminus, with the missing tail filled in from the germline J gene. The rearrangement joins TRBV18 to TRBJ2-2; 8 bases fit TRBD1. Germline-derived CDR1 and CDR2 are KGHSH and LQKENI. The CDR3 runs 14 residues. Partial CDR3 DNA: TGTGCCAGCTCACAAGGACAGGGCAATTCACCG. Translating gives CASSQGQGNSP. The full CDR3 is CASSQGQGNSPLFF. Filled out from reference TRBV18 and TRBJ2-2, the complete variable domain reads NAGVMQNPRHLVRRRGQEARLRCSPMKGHSHVYWYRQLPEEGLKFMVYLQKENIIDESGMPKERFSAEFPKEGPSILRIQQVVRGDSAAYFCASSQGQGNSPLFFGEGSRLTVL.

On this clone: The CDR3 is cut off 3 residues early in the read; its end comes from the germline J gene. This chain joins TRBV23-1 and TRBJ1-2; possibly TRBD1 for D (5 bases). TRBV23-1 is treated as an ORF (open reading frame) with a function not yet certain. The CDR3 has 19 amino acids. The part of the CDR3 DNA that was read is TGCGCCAGCAGTCAATCTGGCAGGGTGCCCGTACACGATTTCTACGAC. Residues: CASSQSGRVPVHDFYD. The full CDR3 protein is CASSQSGRVPVHDFYDYTF.

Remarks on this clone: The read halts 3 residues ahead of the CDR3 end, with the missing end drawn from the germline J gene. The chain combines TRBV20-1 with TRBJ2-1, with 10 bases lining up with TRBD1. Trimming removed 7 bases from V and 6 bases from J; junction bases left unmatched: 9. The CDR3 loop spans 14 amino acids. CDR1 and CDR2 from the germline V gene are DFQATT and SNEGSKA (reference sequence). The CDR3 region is CSVPGQGHVNEQFF. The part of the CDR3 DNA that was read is TGCAGTGTTCCGGGACAGGGGCATGTCAATGAG.

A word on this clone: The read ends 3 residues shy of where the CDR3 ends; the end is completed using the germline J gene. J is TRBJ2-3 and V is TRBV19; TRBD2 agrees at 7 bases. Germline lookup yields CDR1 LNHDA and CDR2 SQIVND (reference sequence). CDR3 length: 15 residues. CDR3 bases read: TGTGCCAGTAAGCAGGGTGGAGCGGGGCGCGAGACG. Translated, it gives CASKQGGAGRET. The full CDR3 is CASKQGGAGRETQYF.

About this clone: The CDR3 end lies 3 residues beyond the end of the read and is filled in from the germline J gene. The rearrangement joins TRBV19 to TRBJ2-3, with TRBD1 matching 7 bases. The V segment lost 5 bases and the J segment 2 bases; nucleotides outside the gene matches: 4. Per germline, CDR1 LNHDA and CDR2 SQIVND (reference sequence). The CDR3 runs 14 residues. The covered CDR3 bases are TGTGCCAGTAGTTACGGGACAGACACAGATACG. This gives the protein CASSYGTDTDT. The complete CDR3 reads CASSYGTDTDTQYF.

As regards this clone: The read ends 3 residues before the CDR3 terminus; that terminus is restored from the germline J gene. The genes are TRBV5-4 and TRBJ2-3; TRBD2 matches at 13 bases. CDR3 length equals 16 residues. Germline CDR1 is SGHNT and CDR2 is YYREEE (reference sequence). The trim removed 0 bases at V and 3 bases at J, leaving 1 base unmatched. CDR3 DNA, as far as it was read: TGTGCCAGCAGCTTGGGGACTAGCGGGGGTACAGATACG. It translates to CASSLGTSGGTDT. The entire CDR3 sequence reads CASSLGTSGGTDTQYF.

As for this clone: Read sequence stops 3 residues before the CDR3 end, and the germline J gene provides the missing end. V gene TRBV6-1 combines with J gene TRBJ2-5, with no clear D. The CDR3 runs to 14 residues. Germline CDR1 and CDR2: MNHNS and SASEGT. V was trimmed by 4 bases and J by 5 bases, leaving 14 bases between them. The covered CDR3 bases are TGTGCCAGCAGTGTGCCCGATAAGGCCGAGACC. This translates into CASSVPDKAET. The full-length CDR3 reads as CASSVPDKAETQYF.

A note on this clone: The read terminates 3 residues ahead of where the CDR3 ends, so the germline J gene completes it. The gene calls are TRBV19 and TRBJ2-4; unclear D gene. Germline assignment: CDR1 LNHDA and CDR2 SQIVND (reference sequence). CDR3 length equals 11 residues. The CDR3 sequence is CASRLMHGQYF. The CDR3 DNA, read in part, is TGTGCCAGTAGGCTAATGCATGGT.

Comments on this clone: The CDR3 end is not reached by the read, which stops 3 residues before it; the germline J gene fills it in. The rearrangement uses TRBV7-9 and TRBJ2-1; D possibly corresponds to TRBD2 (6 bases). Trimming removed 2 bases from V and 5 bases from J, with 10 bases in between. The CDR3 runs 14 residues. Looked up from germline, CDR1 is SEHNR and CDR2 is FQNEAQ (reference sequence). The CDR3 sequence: CASSLSTSHNEQFF. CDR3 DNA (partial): TGTGCCAGCAGCTTAAGTACTAGCCACAATGAG.

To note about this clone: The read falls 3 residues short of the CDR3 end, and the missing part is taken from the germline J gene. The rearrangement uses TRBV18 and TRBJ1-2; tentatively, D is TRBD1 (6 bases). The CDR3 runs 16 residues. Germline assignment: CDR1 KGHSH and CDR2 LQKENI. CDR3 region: CASSATPRGLSYDYTF. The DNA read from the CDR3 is TGTGCCAGCTCAGCAACCCCCAGGGGCCTATCCTACGAC.

CDR3 amino acids: CASRHTSGTRASYEQYF. Incomplete CDR3 DNA: TGCGCCAGCAGACACACGTCCGGGACTAGAGCCTCCTACGAG. V usage is TRBV5-1 and J usage is TRBJ2-7, with 8 bases that match TRBD2. The read terminates 3 residues ahead of where the CDR3 ends, so the germline J gene completes it. The V and J ends lost 5 bases and 0 bases, in that order; junction bases with no gene match: 13. There are 17 residues in the CDR3. From germline, CDR1 is SGHRS and CDR2 YFSETQ.

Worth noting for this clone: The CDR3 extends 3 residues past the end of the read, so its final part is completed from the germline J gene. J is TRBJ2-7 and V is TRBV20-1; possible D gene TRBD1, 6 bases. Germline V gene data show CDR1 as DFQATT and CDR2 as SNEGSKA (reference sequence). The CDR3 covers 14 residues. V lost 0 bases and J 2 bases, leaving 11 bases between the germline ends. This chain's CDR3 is CSARDPTGTYEQYF. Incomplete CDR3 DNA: TGCAGTGCTAGAGATCCCACAGGGACCTACGAG.

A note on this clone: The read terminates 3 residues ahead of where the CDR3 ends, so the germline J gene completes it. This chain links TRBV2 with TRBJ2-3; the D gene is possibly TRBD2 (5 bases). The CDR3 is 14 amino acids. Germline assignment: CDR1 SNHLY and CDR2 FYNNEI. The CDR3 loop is CASTKTASNQPQYF. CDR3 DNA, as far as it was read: TGTGCCAGCACCAAGACGGCTAGCAATCAGCCG.

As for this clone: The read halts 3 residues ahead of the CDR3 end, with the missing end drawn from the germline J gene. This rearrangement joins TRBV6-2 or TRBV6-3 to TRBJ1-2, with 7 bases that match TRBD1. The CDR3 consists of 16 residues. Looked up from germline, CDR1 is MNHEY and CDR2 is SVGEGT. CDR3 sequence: CASRNPGTASSYDYTF. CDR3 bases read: TGTGCCAGCAGAAACCCCGGGACAGCTAGCTCCTACGAC.

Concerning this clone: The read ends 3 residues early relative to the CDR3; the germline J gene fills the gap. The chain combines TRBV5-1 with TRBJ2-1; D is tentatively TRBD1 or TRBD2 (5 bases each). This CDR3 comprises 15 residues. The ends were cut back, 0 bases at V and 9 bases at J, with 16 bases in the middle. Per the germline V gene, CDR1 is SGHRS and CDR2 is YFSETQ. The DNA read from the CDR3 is TGCGCCAGCAGCTTGGGAGGGGTAGTGTCTAGTGAG. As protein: CASSLGGVVSSE. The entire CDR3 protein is CASSLGGVVSSEQFF. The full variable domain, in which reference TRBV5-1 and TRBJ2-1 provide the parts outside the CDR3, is KAGVTQTPRYLIKTRGQQVTLSCSPISGHRSVSWYQQTPGQGLQFLFEYFSETQRNKGNFPGRFSGRQFSNSRSEMNVSTLELGDSALYLCASSLGGVVSSEQFFGPGTRLTVL.

CDR3 loop: CAISEPGYNEQFF. Partial CDR3 DNA: TGTGCCATCAGTGAGCCAGGTTACAATGAG. The chain couples TRBV10-3 to TRBJ2-1, with no clear D. Sequencing ends 3 residues short of the CDR3 end; the germline J gene provides the rest. V was shortened by 2 bases and J by 4 bases, with 6 bases between the two germline ends. The CDR3 totals 13 residues. Germline CDR1 reads ENHRY; CDR2 reads SYGVKD.

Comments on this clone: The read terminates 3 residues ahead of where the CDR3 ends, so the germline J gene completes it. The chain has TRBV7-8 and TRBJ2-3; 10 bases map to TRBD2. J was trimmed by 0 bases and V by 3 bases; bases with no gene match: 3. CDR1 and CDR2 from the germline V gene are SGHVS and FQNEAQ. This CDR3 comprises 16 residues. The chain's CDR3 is CASSFQTSGSTDTQYF. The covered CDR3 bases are TGTGCCAGCAGCTTCCAGACTAGCGGGAGCACAGATACG.

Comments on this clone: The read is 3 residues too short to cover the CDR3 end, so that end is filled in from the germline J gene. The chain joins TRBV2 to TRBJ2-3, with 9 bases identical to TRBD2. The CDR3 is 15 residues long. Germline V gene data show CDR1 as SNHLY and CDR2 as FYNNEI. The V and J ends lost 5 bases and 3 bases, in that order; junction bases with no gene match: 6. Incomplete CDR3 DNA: TGTGCCAGCAGTAAAAGCGGGAGGTTTACAGATACG. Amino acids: CASSKSGRFTDT. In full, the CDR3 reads CASSKSGRFTDTQYF.

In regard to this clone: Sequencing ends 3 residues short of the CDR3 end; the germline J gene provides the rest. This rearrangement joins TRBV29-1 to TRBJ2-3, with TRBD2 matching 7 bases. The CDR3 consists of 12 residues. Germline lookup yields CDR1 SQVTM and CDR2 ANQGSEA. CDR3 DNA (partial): TGCAGCATGAGACTAGCTGGCGAGACG. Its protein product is CSMRLAGET. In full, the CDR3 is CSMRLAGETQYF.

The CDR3 sequence: CASSRDTKAGYTF. CDR3 bases read: TGTGCCAGTAGTCGGGACACAAAGGCCGGC. This chain uses TRBV19 with TRBJ1-2, with a possible D match to TRBD1 (6 bases). The CDR3 end is not reached by the read, which stops 3 residues before it; the germline J gene fills it in. The CDR3 runs 13 residues. The germline gives CDR1 LNHDA, CDR2 SQIVND (reference sequence).

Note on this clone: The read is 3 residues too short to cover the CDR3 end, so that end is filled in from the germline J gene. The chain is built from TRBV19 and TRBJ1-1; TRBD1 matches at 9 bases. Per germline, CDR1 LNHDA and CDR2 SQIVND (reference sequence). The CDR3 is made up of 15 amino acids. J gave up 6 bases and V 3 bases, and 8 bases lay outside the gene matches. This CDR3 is CASSIGGQGGSEAFF. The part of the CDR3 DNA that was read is TGTGCCAGTAGTATCGGGGGACAGGGAGGTTCTGAA.

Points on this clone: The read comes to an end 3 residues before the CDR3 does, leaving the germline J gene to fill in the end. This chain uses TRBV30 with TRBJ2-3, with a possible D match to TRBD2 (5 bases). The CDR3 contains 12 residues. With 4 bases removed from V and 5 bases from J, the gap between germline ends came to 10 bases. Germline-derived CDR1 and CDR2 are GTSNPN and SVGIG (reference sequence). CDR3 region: CAWKFEGDTQYF. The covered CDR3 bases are TGTGCCTGGAAGTTCGAGGGAGATACG. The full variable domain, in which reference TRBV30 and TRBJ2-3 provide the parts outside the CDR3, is SQTIHQWPATLVQPVGSPLSLECTVEGTSNPNLYWYRQAAGRGLQLLFYSVGIGQISSEVPQNLSASRPQDRQFILSSKKLLLSDSGFYLCAWKFEGDTQYFGPGTRLTVL.

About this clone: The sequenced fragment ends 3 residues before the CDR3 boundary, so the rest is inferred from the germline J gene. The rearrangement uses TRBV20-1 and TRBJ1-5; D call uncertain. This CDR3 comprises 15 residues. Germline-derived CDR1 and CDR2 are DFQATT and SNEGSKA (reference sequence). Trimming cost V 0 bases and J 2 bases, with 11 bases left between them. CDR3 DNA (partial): TGCAGTGCTAGAGATACGGGGTTAGGCAATCAGCCC. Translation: CSARDTGLGNQP. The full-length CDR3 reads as CSARDTGLGNQPQHF.

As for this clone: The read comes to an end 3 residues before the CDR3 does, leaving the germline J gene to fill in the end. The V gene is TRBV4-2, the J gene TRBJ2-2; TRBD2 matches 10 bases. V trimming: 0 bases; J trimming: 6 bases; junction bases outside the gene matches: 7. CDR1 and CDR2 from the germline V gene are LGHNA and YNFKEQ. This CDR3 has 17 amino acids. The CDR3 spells CASSQDPAGGRSGELFF. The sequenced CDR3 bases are TGTGCCAGCAGCCAAGACCCAGCGGGGGGGCGGTCCGGGGAG.